The 3 T cell receptor beta chains below all came from one sample that was sequenced in a study of identical twins. TCRdb redid the calling of the 5' RACE reads with MiXCR, one entry per CDR3 protein. Here the sample spans about 900,000 distinct CDR3 sequences, around an eighth being singletons. These data also formed part of another study, on yellow fever vaccine responses in identical twins.

The sample consisted of PBMCs. The source is a woman under 30 in good health.

The V gene is TRBV28, the J gene TRBJ1-5; TRBD1 matches 7 bases. Per the germline V gene, CDR1 is MDHEN and CDR2 is SYDVKM. The CDR3 has 16 amino acids. Losses at the gene ends were 2 bases for V and 4 bases for J; bases not matched to a gene: 8. CDR3 sequence: CASSLKTGNLNQPQHF. Written as DNA, the CDR3 is TGTGCCAGCAGTTTAAAGACAGGGAATCTTAATCAGCCCCAGCATTTT.

This chain links TRBV29-1 with TRBJ2-7; maybe TRBD2 (5 bases). The CDR3 has 11 amino acids. Between the trimmed V and J ends, which lost 4 bases and 7 bases, there was a span of 11 bases. Germline V gene lookup returns CDR1 SQVTM and CDR2 ANQGSEA. The CDR3: CSVGSGYEQYF. Here the CDR3 DNA reads TGCAGCGTTGGTTCGGGGTATGAGCAGTACTTC.

The V call is TRBV19, the J call TRBJ1-5; D gene ambiguous. The CDR3 is made up of 13 amino acids. V lost 3 bases and J 1 base, leaving 4 bases between the germline ends. Germline loops: CDR1 LNHDA, CDR2 SQIVND (reference sequence). CDR3 coding DNA: TGTGCCAGTAGTATGAACAGCAATCAGCCCCAGCATTTT. Translation gives CASSMNSNQPQHF.